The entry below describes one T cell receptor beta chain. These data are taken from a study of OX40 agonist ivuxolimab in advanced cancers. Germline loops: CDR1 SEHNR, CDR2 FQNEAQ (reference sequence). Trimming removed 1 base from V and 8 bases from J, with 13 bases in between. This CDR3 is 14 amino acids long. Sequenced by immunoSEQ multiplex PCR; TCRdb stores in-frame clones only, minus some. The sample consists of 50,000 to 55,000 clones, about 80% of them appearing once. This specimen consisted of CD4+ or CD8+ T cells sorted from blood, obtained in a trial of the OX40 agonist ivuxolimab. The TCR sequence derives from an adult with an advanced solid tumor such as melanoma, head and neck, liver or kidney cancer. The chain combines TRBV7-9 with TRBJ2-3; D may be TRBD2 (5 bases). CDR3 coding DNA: TGTGCCAGCAGCTTAGTAGGAGTTGGGAGTACGCAGTATTTT. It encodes CASSLVGVGSTQYF.